This TCR beta chain was obtained from a study of cytotoxic CD8 clonotypes in ibrutinib-treated CLL. General study findings and limits: Starting clonality was above that of age-matched healthy donors and tracked circulating CD8+ T-cell counts. Clonality increased at ibrutinib response, then returned toward baseline at progression. Public clonotypes were rare and shrank or held steady on treatment.

The repertoire was sequenced with immunoSEQ multiplex PCR; TCRdb's copy has only in-frame clones and lacks some. The sample carries over 95,000 clones, 58% recorded once. Details on this clone: Its antigen is as yet unknown.

The germline V and J ends were trimmed by 3 bases and 0 bases, with 4 bases remaining between them. From germline, CDR1 is SQVTM and CDR2 ANQGSEA. There are 12 residues in the CDR3. TCR beta libraries used around 2.2 micrograms of genomic DNA from cryopreserved PBMCs. The material sequenced was PBMCs, taken after 24 months of ibrutinib treatment. The source of this sequence is a human donor with chronic lymphocytic leukemia. V gene TRBV29-1 combines with J gene TRBJ2-3; D remains unclear. CDR3 nucleotides: TGCAGCGTTGAGGCGAGCACAGATACGCAGTATTTT. Its translation: CSVEASTDTQYF.